There are a few counts of the clone carrying this T cell receptor beta chain. As yet, its antigen is unknown. These data originate in a study of T-cell memory formation after mild COVID-19. Overall study findings and caveats: Whether day 37 second-wave clones are SARS-CoV-2-specific was not confirmed.

TCRdb reanalysed the 5' RACE reads using MiXCR and keeps one entry per CDR3 protein. The sample has 100,000 or so distinct CDR3 sequences, roughly 10% seen once. Looked up from germline, CDR1 is SGHKS and CDR2 is YYEKEE (reference sequence). V dropped 4 bases and J dropped 4 bases, with 3 bases sitting between them. This CDR3 has 11 amino acids. Sequenced sample: PBMCs or a T cell subset sorted from them (not recorded which). This rearrangement joins TRBV5-5 to TRBJ2-1, with D uncertain. The TCR comes from a man aged 18 to 30 who had mild COVID-19 (a few samples of this study predate the infection). Cell type and time point are not known. DNA of the CDR3: TGTGCCAGCAGCAAATACAATGAGCAGTTCTTC. Translating gives CASSKYNEQFF.